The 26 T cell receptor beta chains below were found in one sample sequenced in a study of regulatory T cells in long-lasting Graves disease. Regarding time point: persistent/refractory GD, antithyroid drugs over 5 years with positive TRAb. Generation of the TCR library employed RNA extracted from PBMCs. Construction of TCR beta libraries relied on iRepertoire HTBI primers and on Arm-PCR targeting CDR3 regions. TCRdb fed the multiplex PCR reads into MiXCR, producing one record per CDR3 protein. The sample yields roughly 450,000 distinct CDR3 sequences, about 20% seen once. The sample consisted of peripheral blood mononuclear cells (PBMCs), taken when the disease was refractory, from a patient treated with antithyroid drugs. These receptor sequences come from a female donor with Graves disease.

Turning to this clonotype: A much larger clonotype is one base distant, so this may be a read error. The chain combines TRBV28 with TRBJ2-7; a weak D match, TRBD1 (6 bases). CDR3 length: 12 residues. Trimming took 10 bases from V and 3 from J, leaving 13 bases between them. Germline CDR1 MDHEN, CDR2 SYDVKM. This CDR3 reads CAITGQNYEQYF. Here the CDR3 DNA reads TGTGCCATCACCGGACAGAACTACGAGCAGTACTTC. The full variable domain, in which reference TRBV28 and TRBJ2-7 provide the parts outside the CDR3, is DVKVTQSSRYLVKRTGEKVFLECVQDMDHENMFWYRQDPGLGLRLIYFSYDVKMKEKGDIPEGYSVSREKKERFSLILESASTNQTSMYLCAITGQNYEQYFGPGTRLTVT.

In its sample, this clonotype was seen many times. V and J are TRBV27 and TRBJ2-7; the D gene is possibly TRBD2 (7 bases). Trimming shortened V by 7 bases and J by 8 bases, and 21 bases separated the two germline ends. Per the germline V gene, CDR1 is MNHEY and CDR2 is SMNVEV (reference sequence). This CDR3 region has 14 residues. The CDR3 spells CASTPGGSSGQQYF. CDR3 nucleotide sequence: TGTGCCAGCACTCCGGGGGGCAGCTCGGGCCAGCAGTACTTC.

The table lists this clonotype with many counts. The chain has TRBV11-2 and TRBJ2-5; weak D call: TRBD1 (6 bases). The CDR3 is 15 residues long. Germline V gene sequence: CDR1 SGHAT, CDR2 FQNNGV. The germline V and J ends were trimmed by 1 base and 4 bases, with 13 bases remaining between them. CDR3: CASSLVWGRRETQYF. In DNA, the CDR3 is TGTGCCAGCAGCTTAGTGTGGGGGCGACGAGAGACCCAGTACTTC.

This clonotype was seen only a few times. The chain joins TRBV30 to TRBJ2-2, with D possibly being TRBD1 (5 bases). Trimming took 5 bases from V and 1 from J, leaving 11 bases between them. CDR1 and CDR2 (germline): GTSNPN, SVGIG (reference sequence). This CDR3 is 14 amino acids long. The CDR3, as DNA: TGTGCCTGGGCGAACGACAGGAACACCGGGGAGCTGTTTTTT. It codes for CAWANDRNTGELFF. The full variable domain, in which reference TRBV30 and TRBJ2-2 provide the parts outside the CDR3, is SQTIHQWPATLVQPVGSPLSLECTVEGTSNPNLYWYRQAAGRGLQLLFYSVGIGQISSEVPQNLSASRPQDRQFILSSKKLLLSDSGFYLCAWANDRNTGELFFGEGSRLTVL.

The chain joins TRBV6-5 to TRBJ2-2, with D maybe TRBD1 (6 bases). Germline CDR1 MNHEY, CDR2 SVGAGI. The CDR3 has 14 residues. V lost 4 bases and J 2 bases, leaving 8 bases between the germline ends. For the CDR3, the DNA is TGTGCCAGCAGTTGGGGACACAACACCGGGGAGCTGTTTTTT. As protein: CASSWGHNTGELFF.

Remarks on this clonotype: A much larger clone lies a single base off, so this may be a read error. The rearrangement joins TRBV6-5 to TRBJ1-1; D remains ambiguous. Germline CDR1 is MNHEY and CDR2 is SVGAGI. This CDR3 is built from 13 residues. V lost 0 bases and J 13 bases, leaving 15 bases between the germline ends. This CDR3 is CASSYSVGGEVFF. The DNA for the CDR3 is TGTGCCAGCAGTTACTCGGTCGGAGGTGAGGTTTTCTTT.

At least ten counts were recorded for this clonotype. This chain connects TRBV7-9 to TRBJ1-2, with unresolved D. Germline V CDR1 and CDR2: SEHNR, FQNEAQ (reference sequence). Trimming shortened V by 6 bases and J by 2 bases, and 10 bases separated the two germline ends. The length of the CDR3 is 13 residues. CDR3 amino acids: CASRGTRNYGYTF. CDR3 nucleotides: TGTGCCAGCAGGGGTACACGAAACTATGGCTACACCTTC.

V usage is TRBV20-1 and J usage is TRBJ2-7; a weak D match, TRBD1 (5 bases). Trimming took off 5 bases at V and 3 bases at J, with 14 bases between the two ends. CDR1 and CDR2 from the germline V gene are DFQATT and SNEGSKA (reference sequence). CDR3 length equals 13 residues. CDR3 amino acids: CSAQDTDSYEQYF. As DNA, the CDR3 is TGCAGTGCTCAAGACACCGACAGCTACGAGCAGTACTTC.

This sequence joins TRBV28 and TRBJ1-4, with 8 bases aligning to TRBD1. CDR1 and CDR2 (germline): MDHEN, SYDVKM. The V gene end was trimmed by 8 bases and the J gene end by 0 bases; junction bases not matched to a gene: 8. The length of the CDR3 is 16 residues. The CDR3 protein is CASRRGRRTTNEKLFF. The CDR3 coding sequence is TGTGCCAGCCGCAGGGGGCGAAGGACAACTAATGAAAAACTGTTTTTT.

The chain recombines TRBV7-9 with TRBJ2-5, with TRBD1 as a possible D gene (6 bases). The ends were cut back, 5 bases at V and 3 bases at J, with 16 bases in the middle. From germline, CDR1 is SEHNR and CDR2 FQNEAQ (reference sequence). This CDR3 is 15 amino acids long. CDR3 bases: TGTGCCAGCAGCCTTCCTTCGGACAGAAAAGAGACCCAGTACTTC. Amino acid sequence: CASSLPSDRKETQYF.

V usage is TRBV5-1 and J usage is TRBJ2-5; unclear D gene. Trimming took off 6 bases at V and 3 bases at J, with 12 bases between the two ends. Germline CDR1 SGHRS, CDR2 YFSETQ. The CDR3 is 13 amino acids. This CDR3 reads CASNPRPEETQYF. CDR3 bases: TGCGCCAGCAACCCTAGACCAGAAGAGACCCAGTACTTC. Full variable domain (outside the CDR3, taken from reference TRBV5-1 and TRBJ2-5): KAGVTQTPRYLIKTRGQQVTLSCSPISGHRSVSWYQQTPGQGLQFLFEYFSETQRNKGNFPGRFSGRQFSNSRSEMNVSTLELGDSALYLCASNPRPEETQYFGPGTRLLVL.

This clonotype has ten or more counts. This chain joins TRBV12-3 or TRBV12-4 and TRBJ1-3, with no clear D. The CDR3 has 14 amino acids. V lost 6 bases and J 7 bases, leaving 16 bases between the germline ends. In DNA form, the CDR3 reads TGTGCCAGCAGCCGTGGGAGTGTGGGGAACACCATATATTTT. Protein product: CASSRGSVGNTIYF.

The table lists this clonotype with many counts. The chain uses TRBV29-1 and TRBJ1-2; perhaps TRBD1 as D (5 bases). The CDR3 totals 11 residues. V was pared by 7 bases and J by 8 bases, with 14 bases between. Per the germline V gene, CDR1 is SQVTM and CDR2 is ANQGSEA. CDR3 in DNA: TGCAGCGCCGACAGAGGCTACGGCTACACCTTC. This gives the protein CSADRGYGYTF.

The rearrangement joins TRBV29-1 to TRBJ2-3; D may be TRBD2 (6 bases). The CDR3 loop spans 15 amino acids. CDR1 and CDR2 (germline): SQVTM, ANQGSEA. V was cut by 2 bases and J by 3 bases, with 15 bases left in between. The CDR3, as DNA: TGCAGCGTTGAACTGGACACGGGAGTTACAGATACGCAGTATTTT. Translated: CSVELDTGVTDTQYF.

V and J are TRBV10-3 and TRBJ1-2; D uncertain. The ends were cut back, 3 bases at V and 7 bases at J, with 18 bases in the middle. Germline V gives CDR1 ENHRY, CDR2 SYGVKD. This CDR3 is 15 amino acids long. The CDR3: CAISDPERLRFGYTF. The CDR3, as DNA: TGTGCCATCAGTGACCCGGAAAGATTGCGGTTTGGCTACACCTTC.

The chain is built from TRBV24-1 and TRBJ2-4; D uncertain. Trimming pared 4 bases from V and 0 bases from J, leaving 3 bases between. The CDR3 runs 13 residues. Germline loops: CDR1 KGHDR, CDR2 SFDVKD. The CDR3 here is CATSDIAKNIQYF. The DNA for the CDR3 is TGTGCCACCAGTGACATAGCCAAAAACATTCAGTACTTC.

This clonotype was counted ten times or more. CDR3 protein: CASKVNGNSPLHF. Written as DNA, the CDR3 is TGTGCCAGCAAGGTGAACGGGAATTCACCCCTCCACTTT. J is TRBJ1-6 and V is TRBV6-1; D is undetermined. CDR3 length: 13 amino acids. V lost 7 bases and J lost 7, with 11 bases in between. CDR1 and CDR2 from the germline V gene are MNHNS and SASEGT.

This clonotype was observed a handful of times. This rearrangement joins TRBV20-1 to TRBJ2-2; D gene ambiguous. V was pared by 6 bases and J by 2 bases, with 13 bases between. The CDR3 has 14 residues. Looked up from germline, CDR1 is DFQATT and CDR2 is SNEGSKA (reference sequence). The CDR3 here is CSATSDGNTGELFF. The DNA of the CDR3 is TGCAGTGCAACCTCGGACGGAAACACCGGGGAGCTGTTTTTT.

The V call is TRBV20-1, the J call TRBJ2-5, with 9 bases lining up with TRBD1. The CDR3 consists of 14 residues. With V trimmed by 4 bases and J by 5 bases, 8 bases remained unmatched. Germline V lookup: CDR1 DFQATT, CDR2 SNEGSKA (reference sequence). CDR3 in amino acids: CSANKPGQGETQYF. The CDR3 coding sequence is TGCAGTGCTAACAAACCGGGACAGGGTGAGACCCAGTACTTC.

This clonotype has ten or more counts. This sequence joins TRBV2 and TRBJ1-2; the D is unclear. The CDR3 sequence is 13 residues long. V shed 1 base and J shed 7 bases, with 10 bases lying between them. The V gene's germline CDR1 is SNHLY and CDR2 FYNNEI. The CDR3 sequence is CASSEVEGGGYTF. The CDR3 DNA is TGTGCCAGCAGTGAAGTGGAGGGCGGTGGCTACACCTTC.

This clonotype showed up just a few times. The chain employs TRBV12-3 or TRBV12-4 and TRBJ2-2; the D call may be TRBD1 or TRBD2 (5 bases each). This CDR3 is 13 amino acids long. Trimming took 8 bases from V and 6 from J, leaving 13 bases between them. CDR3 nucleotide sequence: TGTGCCAGCGACGGGGACCCGCCCGGGGAGCTGTTTTTT. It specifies CASDGDPPGELFF.

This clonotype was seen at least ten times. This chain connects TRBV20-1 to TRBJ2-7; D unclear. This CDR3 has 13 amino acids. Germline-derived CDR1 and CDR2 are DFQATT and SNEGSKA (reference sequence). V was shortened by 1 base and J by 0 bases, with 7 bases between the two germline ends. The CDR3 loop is CSARGPLSYEQYF. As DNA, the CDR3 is TGCAGTGCTAGAGGACCCCTCTCCTACGAGCAGTACTTC.

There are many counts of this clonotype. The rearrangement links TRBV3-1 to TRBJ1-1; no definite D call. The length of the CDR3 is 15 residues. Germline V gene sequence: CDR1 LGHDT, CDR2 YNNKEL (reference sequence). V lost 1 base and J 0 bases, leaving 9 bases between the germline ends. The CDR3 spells CASSQVDQLNTEAFF. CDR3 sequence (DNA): TGTGCCAGCAGCCAAGTAGACCAGCTGAACACTGAAGCTTTCTTT.

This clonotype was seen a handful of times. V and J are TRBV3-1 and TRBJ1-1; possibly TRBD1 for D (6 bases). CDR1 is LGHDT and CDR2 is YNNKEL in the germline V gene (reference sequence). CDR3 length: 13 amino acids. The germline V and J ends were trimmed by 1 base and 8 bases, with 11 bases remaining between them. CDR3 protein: CASSQGGHSEAFF. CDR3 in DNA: TGTGCCAGCAGCCAAGGGGGACATTCGGAAGCTTTCTTT.

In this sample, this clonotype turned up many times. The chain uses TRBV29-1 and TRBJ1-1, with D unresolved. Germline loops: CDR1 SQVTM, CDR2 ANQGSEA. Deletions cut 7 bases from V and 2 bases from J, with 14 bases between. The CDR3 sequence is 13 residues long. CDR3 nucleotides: TGCAGCGCCCGATCCGGGATTAACACTGAAGCTTTCTTT. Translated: CSARSGINTEAFF.

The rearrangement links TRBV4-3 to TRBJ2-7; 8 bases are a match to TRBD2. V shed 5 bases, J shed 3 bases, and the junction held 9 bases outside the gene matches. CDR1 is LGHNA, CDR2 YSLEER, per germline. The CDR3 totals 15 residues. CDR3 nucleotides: TGCGCCAGCAGCTTCAGCCACGGGACTAGCTACGAGCAGTACTTC. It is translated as CASSFSHGTSYEQYF.